Here is one T cell receptor beta chain with its context. Measured with immunoSEQ multiplex PCR; TCRdb has only the in-frame clones, and not every one. There are around 1.9 million clones in the sample; 93% occur only once, and about 1.6% lies in the top ten. From germline, CDR1 is SGDLS and CDR2 YYNGEE. The V gene lost 0 bases and the J gene lost 1 base, with 7 bases spanning the gap. This CDR3 region has 14 residues. The data originate from a study of shared clonotypes between healthy human individuals. Naive CD8 cells, CD45RO-negative and positively selected for CCR7, excluded terminally differentiated effector memory CD45RA+ cells.

The receptor's source is a young man in good health. Some clones in this sample may be carry-over from other donors' samples. Specimen: naive CD8+ T cells from PBMCs. The chain joins TRBV9 to TRBJ1-2; no clear D gene. CDR3 sequence reads: CASSVAKDNYGYTF. The CDR3 region has the DNA TGTGCCAGCAGCGTAGCTAAAGATAACTATGGCTACACCTTC. Full variable domain (missing parts from reference TRBV9 and TRBJ1-2): DSGVTQTPKHLITATGQRVTLRCSPRSGDLSVYWYQQSLDQGLQFLIQYYNGEERAKGNILERFSAQQFPDLHSELNLSSLELGDSALYFCASSVAKDNYGYTFGSGTRLTVV.